This TCR beta chain came from a study of blood T cell repertoires in COVID-19. The overall study: The United States, Italy and Spain provided the acute and convalescent COVID-19 samples. T cells, B-cell-depleted T cells, or PBMCs supplied cDNA or gDNA.

The V and J ends lost 1 base and 11 bases, in that order; junction bases with no gene match: 15. CDR3 length: 16 residues. The germline V gene encodes CDR1 SGHTS and CDR2 YDEGEE. In the original workflow: Nucleated cell counts were estimated from reference gene primer amplification. The protocol was immunoSEQ multiplex PCR, while the TCRdb copy is restricted to in-frame clones and leaves out a portion. The DNA was the basis for D and trimming; V, J and clone size are from that table. The repertoire holds about 82,000 clones, with more than 70% as singletons. The clonotype comes from a woman aged 55-70 years with acute or convalescent COVID-19. The chain links TRBV5-8 to TRBJ1-1, with TRBD1 identical over 9 bases. The sequencing input was peripheral blood. Here the CDR3 DNA reads TGTGCCAGCAGCTTGATGCCCCGGGACAGGGAAACCCTCGCTTTCTTT. Translated: CASSLMPRDRETLAFF.